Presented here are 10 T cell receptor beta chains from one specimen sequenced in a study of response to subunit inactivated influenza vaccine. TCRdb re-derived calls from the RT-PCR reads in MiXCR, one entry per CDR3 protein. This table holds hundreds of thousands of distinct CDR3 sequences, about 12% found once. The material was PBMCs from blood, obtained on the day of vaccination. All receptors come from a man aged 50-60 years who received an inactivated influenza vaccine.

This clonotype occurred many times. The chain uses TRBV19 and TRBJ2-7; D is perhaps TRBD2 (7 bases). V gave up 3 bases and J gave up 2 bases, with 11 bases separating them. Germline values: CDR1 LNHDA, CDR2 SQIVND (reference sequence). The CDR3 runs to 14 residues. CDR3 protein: CASSIGGGTYEQYF. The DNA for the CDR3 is TGTGCCAGTAGTATTGGGGGGGGCACCTACGAGCAGTACTTC.

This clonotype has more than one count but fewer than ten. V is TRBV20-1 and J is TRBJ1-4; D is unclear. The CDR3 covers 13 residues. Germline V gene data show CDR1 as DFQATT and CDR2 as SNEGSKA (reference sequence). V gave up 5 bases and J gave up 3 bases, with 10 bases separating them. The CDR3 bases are TGCAGTGCTCAGAGGGTGCCTAATGAAAAACTGTTTTTT. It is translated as CSAQRVPNEKLFF.

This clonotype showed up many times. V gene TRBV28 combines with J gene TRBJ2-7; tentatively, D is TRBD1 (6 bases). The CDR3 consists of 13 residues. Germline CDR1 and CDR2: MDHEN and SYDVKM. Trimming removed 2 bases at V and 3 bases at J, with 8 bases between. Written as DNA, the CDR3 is TGTGCCAGCAGTTTAAAACAGGGCTACGAGCAGTACTTC. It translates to CASSLKQGYEQYF. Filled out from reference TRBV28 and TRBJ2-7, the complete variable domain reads DVKVTQSSRYLVKRTGEKVFLECVQDMDHENMFWYRQDPGLGLRLIYFSYDVKMKEKGDIPEGYSVSREKKERFSLILESASTNQTSMYLCASSLKQGYEQYFGPGTRLTVT.

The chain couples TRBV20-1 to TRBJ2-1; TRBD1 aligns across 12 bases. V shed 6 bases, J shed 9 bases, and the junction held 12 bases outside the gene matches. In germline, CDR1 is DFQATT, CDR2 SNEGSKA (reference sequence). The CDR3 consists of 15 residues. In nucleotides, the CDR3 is TGCAGTGCACTAGCCCGGGACAGGGGGCTCGGTGAGCAGTTCTTC. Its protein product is CSALARDRGLGEQFF.

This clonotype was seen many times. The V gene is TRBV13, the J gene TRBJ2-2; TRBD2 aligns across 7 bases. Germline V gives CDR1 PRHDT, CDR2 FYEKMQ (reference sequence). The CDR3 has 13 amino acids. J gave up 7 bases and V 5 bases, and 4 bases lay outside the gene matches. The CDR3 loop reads CASSRRTSGELFF. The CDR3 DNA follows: TGTGCCAGCAGCCGAAGGACTAGCGGGGAGCTGTTTTTT.

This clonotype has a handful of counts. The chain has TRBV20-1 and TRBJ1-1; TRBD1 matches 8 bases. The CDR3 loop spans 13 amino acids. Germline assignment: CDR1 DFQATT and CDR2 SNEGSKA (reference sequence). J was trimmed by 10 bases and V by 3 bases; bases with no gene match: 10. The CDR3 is CSASGQGESGAFF. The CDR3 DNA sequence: TGCAGTGCTAGCGGACAGGGAGAGTCCGGAGCTTTCTTT.

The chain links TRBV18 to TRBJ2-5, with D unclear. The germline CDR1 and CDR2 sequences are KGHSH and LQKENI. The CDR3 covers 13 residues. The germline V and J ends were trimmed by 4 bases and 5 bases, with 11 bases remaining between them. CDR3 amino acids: CASSQAPVETQYF. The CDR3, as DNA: TGTGCCAGCTCACAGGCGCCGGTGGAGACCCAGTACTTC.

The CDR3 DNA is TGTGCCAGCAGCTTAGCGGCAGGGGAGACCTACGAGCAGTACTTC. Translating gives CASSLAAGETYEQYF. The chain is built from TRBV7-3 and TRBJ2-7; D is perhaps TRBD1 (6 bases). Germline V gene data show CDR1 as SGHTA and CDR2 as FQGTGA. This CDR3 is 15 amino acids long. The V and J ends lost 2 bases and 2 bases respectively, with 13 bases between them. Looking up the rest from reference TRBV7-3 and TRBJ2-7 gives the full variable domain: GAGVSQTPSNKVTEKGKYVELRCDPISGHTALYWYRQSLGQGPEFLIYFQGTGAADDSGLPNDRFFAVRPEGSVSTLKIQRTERGDSAVYLCASSLAAGETYEQYFGPGTRLTVT.

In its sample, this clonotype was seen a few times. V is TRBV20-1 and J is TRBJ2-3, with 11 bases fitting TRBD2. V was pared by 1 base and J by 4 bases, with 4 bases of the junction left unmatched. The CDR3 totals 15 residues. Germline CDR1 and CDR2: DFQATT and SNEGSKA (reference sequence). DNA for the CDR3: TGCAGTGCTAGAGCAACTAGCGGGAGTCCAGATACGCAGTATTTT. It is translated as CSARATSGSPDTQYF.

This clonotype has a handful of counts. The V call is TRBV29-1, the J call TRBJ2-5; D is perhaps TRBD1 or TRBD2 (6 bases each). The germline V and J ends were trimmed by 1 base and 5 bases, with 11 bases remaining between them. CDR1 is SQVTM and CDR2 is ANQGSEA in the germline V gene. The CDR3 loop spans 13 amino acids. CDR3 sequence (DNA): TGCAGCGTTGAAGCCCGGAGGGGGGAGACCCAGTACTTC. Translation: CSVEARRGETQYF. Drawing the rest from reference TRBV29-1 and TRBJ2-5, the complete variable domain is SAVISQKPSRDICQRGTSLTIQCQVDSQVTMMFWYRQQPGQSLTLIATANQGSEATYESGFVIDKFPISRPNLTFSTLTVSNMSPEDSSIYLCSVEARRGETQYFGPGTRLLVL.